This entry concerns a single TCR beta chain. Its specificity is not known. The sample originates from a study of cytomegalovirus exposure and HLA in healthy donors. Whole-study results and caveats: It was reportedly the case that the classifier diagnosed cytomegalovirus status with high specificity and sensitivity.

PCR amplification relied on 60 Vbeta primers (plus 13 Jbeta primers). Sequencing used immunoSEQ multiplex PCR; TCRdb keeps in-frame clones, though not all of them. The table records about 120,000 clones, roughly 82% of them present only once. Material for sequencing was PBMCs. This receptor was obtained from a human donor in good health.

The CDR3, as DNA: TGTGCCAGCAGTTCCTGGACAGCCCTAGCCAAAAACATTCAGTACTTC. Residues: CASSSWTALAKNIQYF. The chain couples TRBV28 to TRBJ2-4; tentatively, D is TRBD1 (6 bases). The CDR3 contains 16 residues. The germline CDR1 and CDR2 sequences are MDHEN and SYDVKM. V lost 4 bases to trimming and J lost 0 bases, with 13 bases between them.